This is a list of T cell receptor beta chains from one sample in a study of T cell repertoires in cytomegalovirus infection. These receptors have no known antigen. Each CDR3 protein gets one entry after TCRdb re-called the reads with MiXCR. Among approximately 590,000 distinct CDR3 sequences, around two fifths were seen once, and the ten largest hold 48%. The sample was cultured PBMCs, taken from culture after CMV antigen stimulation. The receptor set was obtained from a human donor in good health (CMV status not recorded). Some clones in this sample may be carry-over from other donors' samples. Both conserved end residues are part of each CDR3. Fields, in order: V gene, clone size, D gene, J gene, CDR3 DNA, CDR3 protein. D genes are given only for firm matches. A clone size is listed for some rows: how often the clone was seen (once, few, many), or a class if it is expanded.

v_call: TRBV2; clone_size: NA; d_call: NA; j_call: TRBJ1-6; cdr3_nt: TGTGCCAGCAGTGAAAATAGGGGGGCAAATTCACCCCTCCACTTT; cdr3_aa: CASSENRGANSPLHF
v_call: TRBV6-2/TRBV6-3; clone_size: NA; d_call: TRBD2; j_call: TRBJ2-7; cdr3_nt: TGTGCCAGCAGTGAACGCGGGGGGCCGTCGGAGCAGTACTTC; cdr3_aa: CASSERGGPSEQYF
v_call: TRBV7-2; clone_size: NA; d_call: NA; j_call: TRBJ2-7; cdr3_nt: TGTGCCAGCAGCCCCAGTGGTAGAGCCGAGCAGTACTTC; cdr3_aa: CASSPSGRAEQYF
v_call: TRBV6-1; clone_size: NA; d_call: NA; j_call: TRBJ1-1; cdr3_nt: TGTGCCAGCCCCCCACAAACGGGCCAGGGAACTGAAGCTTTCTTT; cdr3_aa: CASPPQTGQGTEAFF
v_call: TRBV4-2; clone_size: NA; d_call: TRBD1; j_call: TRBJ2-1; cdr3_nt: TGTGCCAGCAGCCAAGATTATCAGGGGGCCATCTACAATGAGCAGTTCTTC; cdr3_aa: CASSQDYQGAIYNEQFF
v_call: TRBV12-3/TRBV12-4; clone_size: few; d_call: NA; j_call: TRBJ2-3; cdr3_nt: TGTGCCAGCAGTTTCGGCAGGGGTGGAACAGATACGCAGTATTTT; cdr3_aa: CASSFGRGGTDTQYF
v_call: TRBV7-2; clone_size: NA; d_call: NA; j_call: TRBJ1-6; cdr3_nt: TGTGCCAGCAGCTTACTGGCTAAGGGTAATTCACCCCTCCACTTT; cdr3_aa: CASSLLAKGNSPLHF
v_call: TRBV5-1; clone_size: NA; d_call: NA; j_call: TRBJ1-1; cdr3_nt: TGCGCCAGCAGCTTTCGGGAGACGAACACTGAAGCTTTCTTT; cdr3_aa: CASSFRETNTEAFF
v_call: TRBV5-6; clone_size: NA; d_call: NA; j_call: TRBJ2-5; cdr3_nt: TGTGCCAGCAGCATGAGGCAGCGCCAAGAGACCCAGTACTTC; cdr3_aa: CASSMRQRQETQYF
v_call: TRBV4-1; clone_size: once; d_call: TRBD1; j_call: TRBJ2-7; cdr3_nt: TGCGCCAGCAGCCAAGGGACAGGTAGGAGCTCCTACGAGCAGTACTTC; cdr3_aa: CASSQGTGRSSYEQYF
v_call: TRBV5-4; clone_size: NA; d_call: TRBD2; j_call: TRBJ2-3; cdr3_nt: TGTGCCAGCAGCCCAAAGGCCCAGCGGGGAGCTGATACGCAGTATTTT; cdr3_aa: CASSPKAQRGADTQYF
v_call: TRBV11-3; clone_size: NA; d_call: TRBD1; j_call: TRBJ2-7; cdr3_nt: TGTGCCAGCAGCTTAGGGGGACAGCACGAGCAGTACTTC; cdr3_aa: CASSLGGQHEQYF
v_call: TRBV10-3; clone_size: NA; d_call: TRBD2; j_call: TRBJ2-3; cdr3_nt: TGTGCCATCAGTGAGTCGGGCGGGAGGGCCGCAGATACGCAGTATTTT; cdr3_aa: CAISESGGRAADTQYF
v_call: TRBV7-2; clone_size: few; d_call: NA; j_call: TRBJ2-7; cdr3_nt: TGTGCCAGCAGCTTAGAGGGGTTGGGCGGTTCCTACGAGCAGTACTTC; cdr3_aa: CASSLEGLGGSYEQYF
v_call: TRBV12-3/TRBV12-4; clone_size: few; d_call: NA; j_call: TRBJ1-2; cdr3_nt: TGTGCCAGCAGTTTCGCGGGACCTATGCCCTACACCTTC; cdr3_aa: CASSFAGPMPYTF
v_call: TRBV7-9; clone_size: NA; d_call: NA; j_call: TRBJ2-1; cdr3_nt: TGTGCCAGCAGCCCTCGGACTCTCAGCTCCTACAATGAGCAGTTCTTC; cdr3_aa: CASSPRTLSSYNEQFF
v_call: TRBV18; clone_size: NA; d_call: TRBD1; j_call: TRBJ2-5; cdr3_nt: TGTGCCAGCTCACCAGGGACAGGGAGCACGGAGACCCAGTACTTC; cdr3_aa: CASSPGTGSTETQYF
v_call: TRBV7-2; clone_size: many; d_call: NA; j_call: TRBJ2-5; cdr3_nt: TGTGCCAGCAGCCCCGAGCGGTCTCGGGAGACCCAGTACTTC; cdr3_aa: CASSPERSRETQYF
v_call: TRBV28; clone_size: NA; d_call: NA; j_call: TRBJ1-5; cdr3_nt: TGTGCCAGCAGTCGAACAGGTTATAGCAATCAGCCCCAGCATTTT; cdr3_aa: CASSRTGYSNQPQHF
v_call: TRBV7-6; clone_size: few; d_call: TRBD1; j_call: TRBJ2-5; cdr3_nt: TGTGCCAGCAGCCGCCCCGGGACAGGGGATGAAGAGACCCAGTACTTC; cdr3_aa: CASSRPGTGDEETQYF
v_call: TRBV6-6; clone_size: few; d_call: NA; j_call: TRBJ1-6; cdr3_nt: TGTGCCAGCCGACCAAGACAGGATTCACCCCTCCACTTT; cdr3_aa: CASRPRQDSPLHF
v_call: TRBV7-9; clone_size: NA; d_call: TRBD2; j_call: TRBJ2-1; cdr3_nt: TGTGCCAGCAGCCTAGCGGGAGGTGTTAAGCAGTTCTTC; cdr3_aa: CASSLAGGVKQFF
v_call: TRBV4-1; clone_size: NA; d_call: TRBD1; j_call: TRBJ1-1; cdr3_nt: TGCGCCAGCAGCCTCACAGGGGGTGGTGAAGCTTTCTTT; cdr3_aa: CASSLTGGGEAFF
v_call: TRBV2; clone_size: NA; d_call: TRBD2; j_call: TRBJ2-3; cdr3_nt: TGTGCCAGCCAGGCTCGGGGGGGAGCAGATACGCAGTATTTT; cdr3_aa: CASQARGGADTQYF